This TCR beta chain was documented in a study of tumor-infiltrating lymphocytes in primary liver carcinoma. Per germline, CDR1 MNHNY and CDR2 SVGAGI (reference sequence). The CDR3 is made up of 13 amino acids. The V and J ends lost 4 bases and 10 bases, in that order; junction bases with no gene match: 2. Priming with a constant-region primer yielded TCR beta cDNA from approximately 500 ng total RNA. The TCR beta library was amplified through three nested multiplex PCR rounds in a modified ARM-PCR procedure. For approximately 10 cycles apiece, the opening two PCR rounds ran with TRBV1-TRBV30 forward primers and a C-beta reverse primer. TCRdb analysed the multiplex PCR reads with MiXCR anew, one entry per CDR3 protein. The sample contains about 120,000 distinct CDR3 sequences, nearly 70% of which appear only once. For each extraction, RNA and DNA were obtained together from about 20-30 mg of unsorted bulk tissue.

This clonotype has a count of ten or more. This chain uses TRBV6-6 with TRBJ2-1, with 12 bases identical to TRBD1. The receptor was isolated from a woman aged 55 to 70 with primary liver carcinoma and hepatitis B virus infection. The specimen was tumor-adjacent normal liver tissue. The CDR3 DNA reads as TGTGCCAGCAGTTCAGGGACAGGGGGCGAGCAGTTCTTC. Translated: CASSSGTGGEQFF.